Included here is one T cell receptor (beta chain) sequence, with context. Its antigen is not yet known. Base qualities are not provided; no much larger clone lies one nucleotide away. The collaborating institutions used their own protocols to collect whole blood in K2EDTA tubes. Collaborator samples were shipped for TCRbeta analysis as frozen whole blood, isolated PBMCs, or DNA extracted from either sample type. These data originate in a study of blood T cell repertoires in COVID-19 (TCRdb year 2020). Context from the whole study: Collaborator samples came from the United States, Italy and Spain and covered acute and convalescent phases of COVID-19. The material from the prospective study consisted of cDNA or gDNA derived from T cells, B-cell-depleted T cells, or PBMCs. Subjects who had been exposed to COVID-19, were actively infected with it, or had recovered from it provided the deeply sampled blood TCRbeta repertoires that made up the dataset. The repertoires were released in a freely available public database intended as a resource for research on the immune response to SARS-CoV-2. Samples came from the ongoing ImmuneRACE study (first 160 participants) plus 1,254 subjects from 6 global collaborators. The sample metadata nearly always contained a de-identified subject ID, COVID-19 status, age in years and sex. Where HLA class I and class II types were available, the types were taken from metadata supplied by the sample provider, not from assay-based typing.

The paper's findings and limits, for the study overall: The amount of clinical and demographic metadata varied by source and participant and was provided uncurated.

The immunoSEQ Assay, a bias-controlled multiplex PCR, was used to amplify TCRbeta CDR3 regions from genomic DNA. In the original analysis: The number of nucleated cells in each sample was estimated from the amplification of reference gene primers within the assay. To quantify the absolute abundance of each unique TCRbeta CDR3 rearrangement, sequence reads were collapsed and filtered. Productive Simpson clonality was computed per sample as the square root of Simpson's diversity index over productive rearrangements. The immuneACCESS repertoire file appears here via TCRdb, limited to in-frame rearrangements. These files lack a portion of the clones; in checked studies, under half of the deficit traces to unresolved V genes, and the cause of the others is not known. V and J calls and clone size are copied from that table; D and trimming were computed from the DNA. The sample contains around 34,000 clones, roughly 80% of them found a single time. Together, the top ten hold approximately 15% of the sample.

The germline V gene specifies ENHRY as CDR1 and SYGVKD as CDR2. Its CDR3 holds 14 amino acids, cysteine through phenylalanine. CDR3 DNA only is kept here, 42 bases in frame from base 1. V has 3 bases trimmed and J has 5 bases trimmed; junction bases matching no gene number 3. Sequencing was carried out using peripheral blood. The V gene is TRBV10-3 and the J gene is TRBJ1-5, and TRBD1 aligns with 8 junction nucleotides. This receptor was taken from an older woman with acute or convalescent COVID-19. CDR3 sequence: CAISEATGDQPQHF. The sequence in DNA is TGTGCCATCAGTGAAGCGACAGGGGATCAGCCCCAGCATTTT.